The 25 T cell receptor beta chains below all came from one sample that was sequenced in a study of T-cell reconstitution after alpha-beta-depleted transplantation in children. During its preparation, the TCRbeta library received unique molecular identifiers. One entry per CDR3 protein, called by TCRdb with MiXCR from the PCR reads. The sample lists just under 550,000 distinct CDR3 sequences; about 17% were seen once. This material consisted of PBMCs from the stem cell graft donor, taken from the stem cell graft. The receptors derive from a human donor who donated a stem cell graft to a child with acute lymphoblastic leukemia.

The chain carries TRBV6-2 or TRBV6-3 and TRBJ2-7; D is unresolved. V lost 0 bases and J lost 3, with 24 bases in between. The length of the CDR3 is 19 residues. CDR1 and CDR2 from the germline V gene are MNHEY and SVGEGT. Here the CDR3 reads CASSYSIRLGSPALYEQYF. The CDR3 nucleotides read TGTGCCAGCAGTTACTCGATCCGGTTAGGTAGCCCAGCCCTCTACGAGCAGTACTTC.

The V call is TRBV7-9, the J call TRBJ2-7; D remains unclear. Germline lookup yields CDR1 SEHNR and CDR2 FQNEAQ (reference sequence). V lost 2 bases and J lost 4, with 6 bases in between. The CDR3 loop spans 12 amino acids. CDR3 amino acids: CASSLMPYEQYF. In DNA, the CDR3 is TGTGCCAGCAGCTTAATGCCGTACGAGCAGTACTTC.

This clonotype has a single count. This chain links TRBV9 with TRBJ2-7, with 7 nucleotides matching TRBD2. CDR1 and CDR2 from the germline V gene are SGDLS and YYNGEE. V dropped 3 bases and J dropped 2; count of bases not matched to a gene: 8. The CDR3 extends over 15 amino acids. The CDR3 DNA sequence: TGTGCCAGCAGCGCTGGGGGGGACCGTGCCTACGAGCAGTACTTC. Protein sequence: CASSAGGDRAYEQYF.

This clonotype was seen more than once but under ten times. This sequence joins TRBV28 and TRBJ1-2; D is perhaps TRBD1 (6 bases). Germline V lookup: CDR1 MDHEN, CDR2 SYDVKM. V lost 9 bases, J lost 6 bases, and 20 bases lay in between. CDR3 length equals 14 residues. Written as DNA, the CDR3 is TGTGCCAGTGAGGACAGAACCTTTTCTCATGGCTACACCTTC. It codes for CASEDRTFSHGYTF.

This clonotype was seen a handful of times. CDR3 bases: TGTGCCAGCAGCTTAGTTCCGGGAATTGCAGGAGATACGCAGTATTTT. Amino acid sequence: CASSLVPGIAGDTQYF. This chain connects TRBV7-2 to TRBJ2-3; D possibly corresponds to TRBD2 (5 bases). V lost 1 base, J lost 5 bases, and 16 bases lay in between. This CDR3 has 16 residues. Germline loops: CDR1 SGHTA, CDR2 FQGNSA.

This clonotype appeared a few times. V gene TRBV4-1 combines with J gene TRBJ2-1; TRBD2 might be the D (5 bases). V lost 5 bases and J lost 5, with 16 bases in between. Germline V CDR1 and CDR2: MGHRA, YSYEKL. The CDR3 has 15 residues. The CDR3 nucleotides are TGCGCCAGCAGCGGCCGGGAAGCCCAACACAATGAGCAGTTCTTC. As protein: CASSGREAQHNEQFF.

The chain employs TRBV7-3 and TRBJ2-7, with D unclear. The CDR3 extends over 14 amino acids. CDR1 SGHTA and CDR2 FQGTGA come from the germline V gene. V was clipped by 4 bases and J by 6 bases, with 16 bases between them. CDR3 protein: CASSYSLAPGEQYF. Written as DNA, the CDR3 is TGTGCCAGCAGCTACTCGTTGGCCCCGGGCGAGCAGTACTTC.

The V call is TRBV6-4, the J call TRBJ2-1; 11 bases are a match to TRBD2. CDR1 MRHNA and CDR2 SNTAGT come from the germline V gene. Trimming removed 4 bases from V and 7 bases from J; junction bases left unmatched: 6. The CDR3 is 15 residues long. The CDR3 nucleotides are TGTGCCAGCAGTGGACTAGCGGGGTCCACTAATGAGCAGTTCTTC. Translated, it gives CASSGLAGSTNEQFF.

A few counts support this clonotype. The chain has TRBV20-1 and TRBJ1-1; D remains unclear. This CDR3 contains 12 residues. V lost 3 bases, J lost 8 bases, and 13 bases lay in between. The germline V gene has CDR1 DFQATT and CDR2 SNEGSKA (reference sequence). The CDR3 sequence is CSASDRGVEAFF. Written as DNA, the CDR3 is TGCAGTGCTAGTGATCGGGGAGTAGAAGCTTTCTTT.

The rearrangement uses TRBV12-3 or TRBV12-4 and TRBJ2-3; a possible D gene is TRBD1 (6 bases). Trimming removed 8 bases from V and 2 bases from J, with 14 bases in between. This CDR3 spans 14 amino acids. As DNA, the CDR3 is TGTGCCAGCCAGTGGGGGCCTTCCACAGATACGCAGTATTTT. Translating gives CASQWGPSTDTQYF.

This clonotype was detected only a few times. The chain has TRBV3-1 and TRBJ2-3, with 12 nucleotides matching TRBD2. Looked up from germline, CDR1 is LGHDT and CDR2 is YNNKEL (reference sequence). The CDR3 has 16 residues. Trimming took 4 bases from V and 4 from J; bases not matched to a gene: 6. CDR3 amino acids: CASSRPRLAGADTQYF. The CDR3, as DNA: TGTGCCAGCAGCCGCCCCAGACTAGCGGGAGCAGATACGCAGTATTTT.

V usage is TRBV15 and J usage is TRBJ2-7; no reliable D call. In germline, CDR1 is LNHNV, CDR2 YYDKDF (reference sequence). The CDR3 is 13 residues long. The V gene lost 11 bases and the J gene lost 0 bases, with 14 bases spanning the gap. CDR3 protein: CAAAAVPSYEQYF. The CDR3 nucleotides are TGTGCCGCCGCGGCGGTCCCCTCCTACGAGCAGTACTTC.

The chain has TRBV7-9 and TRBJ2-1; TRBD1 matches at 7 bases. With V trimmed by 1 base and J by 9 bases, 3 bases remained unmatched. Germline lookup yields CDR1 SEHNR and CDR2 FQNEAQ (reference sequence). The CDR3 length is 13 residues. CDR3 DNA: TGTGCCAGCAGCTTAGTGTCAGGGGGTGAGCAGTTCTTC. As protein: CASSLVSGGEQFF. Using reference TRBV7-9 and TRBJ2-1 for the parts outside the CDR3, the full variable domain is DTGVSQNPRHKITKRGQNVTFRCDPISEHNRLYWYRQTLGQGPEFLTYFQNEAQLEKSRLLSDRFSAERPKGSFSTLEIQRTEQGDSAMYLCASSLVSGGEQFFGPGTRLTVL.

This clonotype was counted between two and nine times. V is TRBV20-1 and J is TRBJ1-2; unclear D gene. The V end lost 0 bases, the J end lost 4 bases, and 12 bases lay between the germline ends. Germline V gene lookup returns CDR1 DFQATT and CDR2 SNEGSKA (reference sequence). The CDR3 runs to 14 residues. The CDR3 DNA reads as TGCAGTGCTAGAGATCCGATTCTTAGCTATGGCTACACCTTC. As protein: CSARDPILSYGYTF.

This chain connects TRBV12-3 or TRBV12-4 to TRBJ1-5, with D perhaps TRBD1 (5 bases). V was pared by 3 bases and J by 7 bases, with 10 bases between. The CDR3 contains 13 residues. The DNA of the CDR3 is TGTGCCAGCAGTTTTCAGGGTTTACAGCCCCAGCATTTT. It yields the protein CASSFQGLQPQHF.

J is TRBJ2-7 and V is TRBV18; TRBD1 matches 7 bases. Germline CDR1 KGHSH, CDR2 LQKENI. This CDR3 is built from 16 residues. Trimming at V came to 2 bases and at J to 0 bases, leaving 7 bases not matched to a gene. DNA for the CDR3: TGTGCCAGCTCACCAATGGGACAGAGTGCCTCCTACGAGCAGTACTTC. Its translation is CASSPMGQSASYEQYF.

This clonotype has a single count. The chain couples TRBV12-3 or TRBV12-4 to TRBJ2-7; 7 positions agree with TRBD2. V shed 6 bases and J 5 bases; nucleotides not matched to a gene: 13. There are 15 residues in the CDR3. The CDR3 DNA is TGTGCCAGCAGCTCCCCCCGTAGCGGGTGGGACGAGCAGTACTTC. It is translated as CASSSPRSGWDEQYF.

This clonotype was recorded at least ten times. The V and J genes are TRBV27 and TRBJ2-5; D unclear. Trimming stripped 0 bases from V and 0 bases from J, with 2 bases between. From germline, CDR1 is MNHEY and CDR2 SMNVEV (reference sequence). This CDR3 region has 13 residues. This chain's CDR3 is CASSLSYQETQYF. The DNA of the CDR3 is TGTGCCAGCAGTTTATCGTACCAAGAGACCCAGTACTTC.

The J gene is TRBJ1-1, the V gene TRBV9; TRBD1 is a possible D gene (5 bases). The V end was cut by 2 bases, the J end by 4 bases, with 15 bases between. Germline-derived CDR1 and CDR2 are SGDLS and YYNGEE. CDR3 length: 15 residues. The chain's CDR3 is CASSVSPGLGTEAFF. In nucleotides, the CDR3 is TGTGCCAGCAGCGTTTCGCCGGGACTTGGCACTGAAGCTTTCTTT.

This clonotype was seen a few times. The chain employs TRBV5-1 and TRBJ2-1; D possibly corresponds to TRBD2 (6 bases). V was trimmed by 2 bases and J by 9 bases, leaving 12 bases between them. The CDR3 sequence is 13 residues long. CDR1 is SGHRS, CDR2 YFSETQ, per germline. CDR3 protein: CASSFIQGGEQFF. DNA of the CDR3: TGCGCCAGCAGCTTCATTCAGGGAGGTGAGCAGTTCTTC.

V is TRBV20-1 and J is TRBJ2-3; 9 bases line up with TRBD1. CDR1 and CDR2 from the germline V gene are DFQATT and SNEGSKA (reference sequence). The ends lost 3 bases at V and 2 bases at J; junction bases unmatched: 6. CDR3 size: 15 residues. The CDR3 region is CSARIDRGVTDTQYF. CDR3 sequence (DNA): TGCAGTGCTAGGATTGACAGGGGGGTCACAGATACGCAGTATTTT.

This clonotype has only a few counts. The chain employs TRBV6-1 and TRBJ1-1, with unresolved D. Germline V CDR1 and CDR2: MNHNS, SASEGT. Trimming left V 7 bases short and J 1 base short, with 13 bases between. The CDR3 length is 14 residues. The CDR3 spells CASTLLEENTEAFF. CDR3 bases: TGTGCCAGCACCCTGCTGGAGGAGAACACTGAAGCTTTCTTT.

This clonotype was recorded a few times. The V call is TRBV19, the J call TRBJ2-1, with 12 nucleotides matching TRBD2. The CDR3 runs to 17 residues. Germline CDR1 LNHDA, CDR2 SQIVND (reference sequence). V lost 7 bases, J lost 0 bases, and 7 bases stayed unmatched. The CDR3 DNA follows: TGTGCCAGTACGGGACTAGCGGGCGACAACTCCTACAATGAGCAGTTCTTC. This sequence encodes CASTGLAGDNSYNEQFF.

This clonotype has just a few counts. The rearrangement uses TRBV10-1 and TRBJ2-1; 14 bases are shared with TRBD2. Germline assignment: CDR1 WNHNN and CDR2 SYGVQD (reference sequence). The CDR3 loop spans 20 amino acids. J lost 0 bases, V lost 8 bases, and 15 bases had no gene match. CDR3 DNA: TGCGCCAGCCTCGCCCGGACTAGCGGGAGGACTTCGAGCTCCTACAATGAGCAGTTCTTC. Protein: CASLARTSGRTSSSYNEQFF.

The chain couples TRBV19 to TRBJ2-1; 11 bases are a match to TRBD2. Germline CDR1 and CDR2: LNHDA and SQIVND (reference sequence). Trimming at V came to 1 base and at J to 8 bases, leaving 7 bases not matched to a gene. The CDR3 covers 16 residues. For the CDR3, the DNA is TGTGCCAGTAGTATAGGAGGGCTAGCGGGAGGCTATGAGCAGTTCTTC. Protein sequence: CASSIGGLAGGYEQFF. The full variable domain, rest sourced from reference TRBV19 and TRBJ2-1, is DGGITQSPKYLFRKEGQNVTLSCEQNLNHDAMYWYRQDPGQGLRLIYYSQIVNDFQKGDIAEGYSVSREKKESFPLTVTSAQKNPTAFYLCASSIGGLAGGYEQFFGPGTRLTVL.